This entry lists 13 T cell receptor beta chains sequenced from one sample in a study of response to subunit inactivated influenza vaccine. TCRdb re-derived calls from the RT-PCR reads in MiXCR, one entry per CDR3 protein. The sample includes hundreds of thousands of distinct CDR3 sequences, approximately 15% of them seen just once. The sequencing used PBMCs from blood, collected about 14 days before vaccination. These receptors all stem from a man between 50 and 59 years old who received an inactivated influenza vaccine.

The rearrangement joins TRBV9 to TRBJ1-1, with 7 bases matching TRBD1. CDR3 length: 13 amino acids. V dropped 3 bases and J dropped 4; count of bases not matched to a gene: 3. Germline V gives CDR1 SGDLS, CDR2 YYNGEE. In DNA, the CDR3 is TGTGCCAGCAGCGGTGACAGGGCCACTGAAGCTTTCTTT. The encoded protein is CASSGDRATEAFF. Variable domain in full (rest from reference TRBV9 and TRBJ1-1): DSGVTQTPKHLITATGQRVTLRCSPRSGDLSVYWYQQSLDQGLQFLIQYYNGEERAKGNILERFSAQQFPDLHSELNLSSLELGDSALYFCASSGDRATEAFFGQGTRLTVV.

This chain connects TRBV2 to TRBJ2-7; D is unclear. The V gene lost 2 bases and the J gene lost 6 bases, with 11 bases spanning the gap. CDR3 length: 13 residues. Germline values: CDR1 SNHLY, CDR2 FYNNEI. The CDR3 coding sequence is TGTGCCAGCAGTGAATCTGGGAAAAGCGAGCAGTACTTC. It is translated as CASSESGKSEQYF.

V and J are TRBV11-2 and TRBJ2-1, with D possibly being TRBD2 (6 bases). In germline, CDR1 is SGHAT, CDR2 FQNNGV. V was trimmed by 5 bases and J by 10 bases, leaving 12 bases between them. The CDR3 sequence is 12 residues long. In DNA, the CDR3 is TGTGCCAGCAGCGAGACTAGATACGAGCAGTTCTTC. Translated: CASSETRYEQFF.

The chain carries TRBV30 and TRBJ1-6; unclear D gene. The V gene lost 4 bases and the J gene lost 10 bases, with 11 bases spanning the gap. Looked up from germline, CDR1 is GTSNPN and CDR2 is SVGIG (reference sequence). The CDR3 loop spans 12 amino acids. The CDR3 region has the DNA TGTGCCTGGAATCGGGAAAACTCACCCCTCCACTTT. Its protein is CAWNRENSPLHF.

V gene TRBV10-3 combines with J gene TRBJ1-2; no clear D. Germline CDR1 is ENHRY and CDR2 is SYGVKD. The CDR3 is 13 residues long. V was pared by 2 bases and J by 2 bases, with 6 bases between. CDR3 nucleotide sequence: TGTGCCATCAGTGAGCTAGGAAACTATGGCTACACCTTC. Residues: CAISELGNYGYTF.

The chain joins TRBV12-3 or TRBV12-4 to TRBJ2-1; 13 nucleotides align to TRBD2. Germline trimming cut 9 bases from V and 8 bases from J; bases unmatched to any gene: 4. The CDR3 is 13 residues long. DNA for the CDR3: TGTGCCAGTACTAGCGGGGGGGCCTATGAGCAGTTCTTC. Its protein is CASTSGGAYEQFF.

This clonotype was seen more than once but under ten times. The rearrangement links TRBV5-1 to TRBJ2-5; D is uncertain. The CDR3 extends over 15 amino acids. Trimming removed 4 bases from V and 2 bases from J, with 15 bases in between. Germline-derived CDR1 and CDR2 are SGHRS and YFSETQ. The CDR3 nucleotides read TGCGCCAGCAGCAAAGGGCCGCAGCGACAAGAGACCCAGTACTTC. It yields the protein CASSKGPQRQETQYF.

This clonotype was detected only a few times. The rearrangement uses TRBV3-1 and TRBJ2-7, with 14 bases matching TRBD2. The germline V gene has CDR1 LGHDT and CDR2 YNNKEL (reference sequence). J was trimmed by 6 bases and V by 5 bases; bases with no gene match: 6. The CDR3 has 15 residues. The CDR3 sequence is CASSYWTSGRPEQYF. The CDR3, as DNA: TGTGCCAGCAGCTACTGGACTAGCGGGAGGCCCGAGCAGTACTTC.

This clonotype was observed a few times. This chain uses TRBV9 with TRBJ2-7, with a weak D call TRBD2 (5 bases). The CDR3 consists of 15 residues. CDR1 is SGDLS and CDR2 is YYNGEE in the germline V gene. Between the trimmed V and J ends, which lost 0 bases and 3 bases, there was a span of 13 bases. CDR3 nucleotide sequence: TGTGCCAGCAGCGTAGCGGCTAGCTGGGACTACGAGCAGTACTTC. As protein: CASSVAASWDYEQYF.

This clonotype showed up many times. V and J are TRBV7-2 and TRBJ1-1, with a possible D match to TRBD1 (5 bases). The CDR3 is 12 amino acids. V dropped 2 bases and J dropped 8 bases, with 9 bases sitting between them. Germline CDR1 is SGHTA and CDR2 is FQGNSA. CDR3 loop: CASSLWDQEAFF. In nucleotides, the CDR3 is TGTGCCAGCAGCTTATGGGACCAGGAAGCTTTCTTT.

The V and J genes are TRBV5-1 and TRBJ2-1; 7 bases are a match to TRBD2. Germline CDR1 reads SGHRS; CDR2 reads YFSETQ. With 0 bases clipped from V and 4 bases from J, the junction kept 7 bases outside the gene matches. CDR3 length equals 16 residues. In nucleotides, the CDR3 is TGCGCCAGCAGCTTGGCCAACGGGAGGAAATACAATGAGCAGTTCTTC. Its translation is CASSLANGRKYNEQFF.

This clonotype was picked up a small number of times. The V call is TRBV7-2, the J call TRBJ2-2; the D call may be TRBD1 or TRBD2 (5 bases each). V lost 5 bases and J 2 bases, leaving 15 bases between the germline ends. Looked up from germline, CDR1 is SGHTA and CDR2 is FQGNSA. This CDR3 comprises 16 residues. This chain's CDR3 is CASSPIGTANTGELFF. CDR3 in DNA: TGTGCCAGCAGCCCAATCGGGACGGCTAACACCGGGGAGCTGTTTTTT.

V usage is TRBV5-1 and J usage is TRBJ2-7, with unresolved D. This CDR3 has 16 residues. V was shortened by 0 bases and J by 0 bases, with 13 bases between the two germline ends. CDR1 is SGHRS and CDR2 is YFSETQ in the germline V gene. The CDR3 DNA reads TGCGCCAGCAGCTTGGAACGGGCAGCCCTCTCCTACGAGCAGTACTTC. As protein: CASSLERAALSYEQYF.